This is a list of T cell receptor beta chains from one sample in a study of T-cell memory formation after mild COVID-19. TCRdb analysed the 5' RACE reads with MiXCR anew, one entry per CDR3 protein. The table includes more than 250,000 distinct CDR3 sequences, roughly 17% detected once. The source material was PBMCs or a T cell subset sorted from them (not recorded which). Receptors were obtained from a man between 18 and 35 years old who had mild COVID-19 (a few samples of this study predate the infection). Cell type and time point are not known. The CDR3 runs from the conserved cysteine through the conserved F or W.

length,J,V,CDR3
13,TRBJ1-2,TRBV6-4,CATGTVHGYGYTF
16,TRBJ2-2,TRBV12-3/TRBV12-4,CASSPLAPSNTGELFF
15,TRBJ2-4,TRBV27,CASSFRWGAKNIQYF
12,TRBJ1-5,TRBV7-9,CASSHSNQPQHF
14,TRBJ1-2,TRBV5-5,CASSRGQGGYGYTF
16,TRBJ2-5,TRBV5-6,CASSLASSSGGETQYF
16,TRBJ2-1,TRBV4-2,CASSPAASGGAREQFF
13,TRBJ2-5,TRBV6-1,CASSPGVVETQYF
17,TRBJ1-4,TRBV18,CASSPLGATATNEKLFF
16,TRBJ2-3,TRBV5-1,CASSLGFTTLADTQYF
15,TRBJ1-2,TRBV7-9,CASSLWNRGDYGYTF
15,TRBJ1-5,TRBV6-5,CASSYTRWGNQPQHF
12,TRBJ2-2,TRBV6-2/TRBV6-3,CASKAASGELFF
14,TRBJ2-7,TRBV29-1,CSVEVGGTAYEQYF
16,TRBJ2-2,TRBV7-6,CASRGYAGENTGELFF
15,TRBJ1-2,TRBV6-1,CASSEATGVGYGYTF
15,TRBJ1-4,TRBV27,CASSLGEATNEKLFF
15,TRBJ1-2,TRBV7-9,CASSLVRQLAYGYTF
19,TRBJ2-3,TRBV27,CASSLWGLAGAPGTDTQYF
17,TRBJ2-1,TRBV24-1,CATSDGGLAGVNNEQFF
15,TRBJ1-5,TRBV10-3,CAISESKPINQPQHF
14,TRBJ2-6,TRBV10-2,CASKGLPGANVLTF
15,TRBJ2-5,TRBV4-3,CASSRAEGVEETQYF
14,TRBJ2-3,TRBV27,CASSLRFGSDTQYF
18,TRBJ1-2,TRBV7-2,CASSLVLSPVGSNYGYTF
13,TRBJ2-7,TRBV12-3/TRBV12-4,CARCFWTPYEQYF
13,TRBJ1-2,TRBV7-3,CASSVGTGYGYTF
15,TRBJ2-5,TRBV7-2,CASSLGSGRQETQYF
14,TRBJ2-3,TRBV6-4,CASSEGGGADTQYF
12,TRBJ1-1,TRBV12-3/TRBV12-4,CASSPMVSGAFF
11,TRBJ2-7,TRBV10-2,CASKDIYEQYF
13,TRBJ1-1,TRBV5-1,CASRYQGASEAFF
14,TRBJ2-3,TRBV28,CASSDRASTDTQYF
17,TRBJ2-3,TRBV15,CATSRGSPGDPTDTQYF
15,TRBJ1-6,TRBV27,CASSLQGAFYSPLHF
13,TRBJ1-2,TRBV4-3,CASSREGQGRYTF